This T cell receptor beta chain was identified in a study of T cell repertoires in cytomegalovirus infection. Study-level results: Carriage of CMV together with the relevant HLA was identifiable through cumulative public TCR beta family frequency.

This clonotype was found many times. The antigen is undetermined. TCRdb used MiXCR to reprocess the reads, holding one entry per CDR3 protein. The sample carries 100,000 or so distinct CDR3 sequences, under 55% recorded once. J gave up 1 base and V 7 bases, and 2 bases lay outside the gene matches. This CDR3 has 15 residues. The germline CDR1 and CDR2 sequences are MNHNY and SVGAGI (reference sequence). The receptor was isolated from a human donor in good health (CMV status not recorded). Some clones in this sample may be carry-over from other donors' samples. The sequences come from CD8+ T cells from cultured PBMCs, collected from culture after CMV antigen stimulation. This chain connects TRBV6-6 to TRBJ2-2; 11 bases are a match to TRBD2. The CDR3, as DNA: TGTGCCAGCAATCTAGCGGGGGGGAACACCGGGGAGCTGTTTTTT. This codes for CASNLAGGNTGELFF.